The rows below give T cell receptor beta chains drawn from one sample of a study of T cells after yellow fever vaccination. One entry per CDR3 protein, called by TCRdb with MiXCR from the 5' RACE reads. The data contain nearly 550,000 distinct CDR3 sequences, about a fifth of them singletons. The sample in question was PBMCs, obtained 15 days after the yellow fever booster vaccination. The receptor source for this set is a man aged 25-40 years who received the YFV17D yellow fever vaccine. Each CDR3 is given with its conserved first and last residue. Each record gives: D gene, V gene, J gene, clone size, CDR3 protein, CDR3 DNA. The D gene is left open where the match is weak. A row's size may be missing; if present it is once, few, many or a size class.

>.|TRBV4-3|TRBJ2-7|few
CASSLQQGHEQYF
TGCGCCAGCAGCCTGCAACAGGGCCACGAGCAGTACTTC
>.|TRBV30|TRBJ2-1|few
CAWGHNEQFF
TGTGCCTGGGGACACAATGAGCAGTTCTTC
>TRBD2|TRBV10-2|TRBJ2-7|.
CASRGSSGRAYEQYF
TGCGCCAGCAGAGGGTCTAGCGGGAGAGCCTACGAGCAGTACTTC
>.|TRBV19|TRBJ2-3|.
CATGPSGDTQYF
TGTGCCACGGGACCGAGCGGAGATACGCAGTATTTT
>.|TRBV6-1|TRBJ2-7|.
CASIMGTSSYEQYF
TGTGCCAGCATAATGGGGACTTCATCCTACGAGCAGTACTTC
>TRBD1|TRBV5-1|TRBJ1-1|.
CASSTDRGTTEAFF
TGCGCCAGCAGCACGGACAGGGGGACGACTGAAGCTTTCTTT
>.|TRBV12-3/TRBV12-4|TRBJ2-7|.
CASRPGPTYEQYF
TGTGCCAGCAGACCGGGGCCTACGTACGAGCAGTACTTC
>.|TRBV5-1|TRBJ2-3|few
CASSLSGRDTDTQYF
TGCGCCAGCAGCTTGTCTGGGCGGGACACAGATACGCAGTATTTT
>TRBD2|TRBV10-1|TRBJ2-1|few
CASSGTRGSYNEQFF
TGCGCCAGCAGTGGGACTAGGGGTTCGTACAATGAGCAGTTCTTC
>TRBD2|TRBV20-1|TRBJ2-5|few
CSAISGKETQYF
TGCAGTGCTATTAGCGGGAAAGAGACCCAGTACTTC
>TRBD2|TRBV7-2|TRBJ2-3|.
CASSLQSSGRVTDTQYF
TGTGCCAGCAGCTTACAATCGAGCGGGAGGGTCACAGATACGCAGTATTTT
>.|TRBV2|TRBJ2-7|.
CAASTGPGNEQYF
TGTGCCGCTAGCACAGGACCGGGAAACGAGCAGTACTTC
>TRBD2|TRBV7-9|TRBJ2-3|.
CASSKGGTRPDTQYF
TGTGCCAGCAGCAAAGGTGGGACTAGGCCAGATACGCAGTATTTT
>TRBD2|TRBV5-1|TRBJ2-1|few
CASSPGLDEQFF
TGTGCCAGCAGTCCGGGACTAGATGAGCAGTTCTTC
>.|TRBV10-3|TRBJ2-5|.
CAISGGQKETQYF
TGTGCCATCAGTGGCGGACAGAAAGAGACCCAGTACTTC
>.|TRBV5-1|TRBJ1-1|.
CASSLEAPGSTEAFF
TGCGCCAGCAGCTTGGAGGCTCCCGGGAGCACTGAAGCTTTCTTT
>.|TRBV20-1|TRBJ2-5|few
CSASPGRETQYF
TGCAGTGCTTCCCCGGGAAGGGAGACCCAGTACTTC
>.|TRBV2|TRBJ2-7|.
CASSEGGPYERYF
TGTGCCAGCAGTGAGGGGGGTCCCTACGAGCGGTACTTC
>.|TRBV20-1|TRBJ2-2|few
CSANYWGELFF
TGCAGTGCTAATTACTGGGGGGAGCTGTTTTTT
>TRBD1|TRBV5-1|TRBJ2-5|few
CASSWTGLETQYF
TGCGCCAGCAGCTGGACAGGGCTGGAGACCCAGTACTTC
>.|TRBV20-1|TRBJ2-1|.
CSARDPAGMGSYNEQFF
TGCAGTGCTAGAGACCCGGCAGGGATGGGGTCCTACAATGAGCAGTTCTTC
>.|TRBV9|TRBJ2-3|.
CASSAPDRSTDTQYF
TGTGCCAGCAGCGCTCCAGACAGGTCCACAGATACGCAGTATTTT
>.|TRBV20-1|TRBJ2-1|.
CSARAPGRFRNEQFF
TGCAGTGCTAGAGCCCCTGGCCGTTTTCGGAATGAGCAGTTCTTC
>.|TRBV24-1|TRBJ2-1|.
CATSDGSGNPYNEQFF
TGTGCCACCAGTGATGGTAGCGGCAACCCCTACAATGAGCAGTTCTTC
>.|TRBV5-1|TRBJ1-1|few
CASSLDPGAYTEAFF
TGCGCCAGCAGCTTGGATCCGGGAGCTTACACTGAAGCTTTCTTT
>.|TRBV7-2|TRBJ2-4|few
CASSFQENIQYF
TGTGCCAGCAGCTTTCAAGAAAACATTCAGTACTTC
>TRBD2|TRBV7-9|TRBJ2-1|many
CASSYGLAGGNEQFF
TGTGCCAGCAGTTACGGACTAGCGGGAGGAAATGAGCAGTTCTTC
>TRBD1|TRBV7-6|TRBJ2-1|few
CASSFGTGAYNEQFF
TGTGCCAGCAGCTTCGGGACAGGAGCGTACAATGAGCAGTTCTTC
>.|TRBV12-3/TRBV12-4|TRBJ2-3|few
CASSHRSDTQYF
TGTGCCAGCAGTCATCGGTCAGATACGCAGTATTTT
>TRBD1|TRBV28|TRBJ2-2|.
CASRAGGRTGELFF
TGTGCCAGCAGGGCAGGGGGACGAACCGGGGAGCTGTTTTTT
>.|TRBV25-1|TRBJ2-1|.
CASSDLAPSSYNEQFF
TGTGCCAGCAGTGACTTGGCGCCAAGCTCCTACAATGAGCAGTTCTTC
>.|TRBV12-3/TRBV12-4|TRBJ2-1|few
CASSPGQLSYNEQFF
TGTGCCAGCAGTCCCGGACAGCTTTCCTACAATGAGCAGTTCTTC
>TRBD1|TRBV12-3/TRBV12-4|TRBJ2-3|.
CASSARDRAGDTQYF
TGTGCCAGCAGTGCCCGGGACAGGGCAGGCGATACGCAGTATTTT
>TRBD1|TRBV4-3|TRBJ2-2|.
CASRRTGGTGELFF
TGCGCCAGCAGACGGACAGGGGGCACCGGGGAGCTGTTTTTT
>.|TRBV29-1|TRBJ2-7|few
CSVDKSGVNEQYF
TGCAGCGTTGATAAATCAGGTGTGAACGAGCAGTACTTC
>.|TRBV15|TRBJ2-3|few
CATSFASTDTQYF
TGTGCCACCAGCTTCGCGAGCACAGATACGCAGTATTTT
>TRBD1|TRBV29-1|TRBJ1-4|few
CSVGTGPPNEKLFF
TGCAGCGTTGGGACAGGGCCCCCTAATGAAAAACTGTTTTTT
>.|TRBV21-1|TRBJ1-3|few
CASSIHRGPRNTIYF
TGTGCCAGCAGCATCCACAGGGGACCTAGAAACACCATATATTTT
>.|TRBV29-1|TRBJ2-5|few
CSVEEGAAETQYF
TGCAGCGTTGAGGAGGGGGCGGCAGAGACCCAGTACTTC
>.|TRBV20-1|TRBJ1-1|.
CSASERGLLYTEAFF
TGCAGTGCTAGTGAGCGCGGGCTACTGTACACTGAAGCTTTCTTT
>TRBD2|TRBV20-1|TRBJ2-7|.
CSAGTSGPSYEQYF
TGCAGTGCTGGGACTAGCGGACCCTCCTACGAGCAGTACTTC
>TRBD1|TRBV28|TRBJ2-3|few
CASSFPGQGGVDTQYF
TGTGCCAGCAGTTTCCCCGGACAGGGGGGGGTAGATACGCAGTATTTT
>TRBD1|TRBV12-3/TRBV12-4|TRBJ2-3|few
CASSPHRGPGTDTQYF
TGTGCCAGCAGTCCGCACAGGGGGCCTGGCACAGATACGCAGTATTTT
>.|TRBV20-1|TRBJ2-5|.
CSARDPLRQYQETQYF
TGCAGTGCTAGAGATCCTTTGAGGCAGTACCAAGAGACCCAGTACTTC